These 26 T cell receptor beta chains were all obtained from the same sample, sequenced in a study of blood T cell repertoires in COVID-19. The data were produced by immunoSEQ multiplex PCR, yet TCRdb's version contains in-frame clones alone and is incomplete. The sample gives about 110,000 clones, 75% to 90% of which show up once; about 30% is in the top ten. Sequencing input: peripheral blood. Receptor source: an elderly woman with acute or convalescent COVID-19.

The chain is built from TRBV18 and TRBJ2-7; 8 bases line up with TRBD2. The CDR3 contains 12 residues. With V trimmed by 6 bases and J by 6 bases, 4 bases remained unmatched. Germline CDR1 and CDR2: KGHSH and LQKENI. The CDR3 is CASSPGGPEQYF. CDR3 coding DNA: TGTGCCAGCTCTCCGGGAGGGCCCGAGCAGTACTTC.

CDR3 amino acids: CASKMHYSATNEKLFF. The CDR3 DNA follows: TGTGCCAGTAAAATGCACTACTCTGCAACTAATGAAAAACTGTTTTTT. The V and J genes are TRBV19 and TRBJ1-4, with D hard to call. CDR1 and CDR2 from the germline V gene are LNHDA and SQIVND (reference sequence). The ends were cut back, 7 bases at V and 0 bases at J, with 15 bases in the middle. This CDR3 contains 16 residues.

V is TRBV3-1 (or the pseudogene TRBV3-2) and J is TRBJ1-2; D may be TRBD1 (6 bases). The CDR3 runs 11 residues. The V and J ends lost 3 bases and 11 bases respectively, with 10 bases between them. Germline assignment: CDR1 LGHDT and CDR2 YNNKEL (reference sequence). The CDR3 coding sequence is TGTGCCAGCAGCCACGCCGACAGGTACACCTTC. Translated: CASSHADRYTF.

This chain links TRBV6-5 with TRBJ2-5; the D gene is possibly TRBD1 (5 bases). Germline CDR1 is MNHEY and CDR2 is SVGAGI. Trimming stripped 7 bases from V and 7 bases from J, with 10 bases between. The CDR3 is made up of 11 amino acids. The chain's CDR3 is CASTGFGTQYF. The DNA of the CDR3 is TGTGCCAGCACAGGGTTTGGGACCCAGTACTTC.

The chain links TRBV18 to TRBJ1-1; D gene unclear. V was trimmed by 3 bases and J by 0 bases, leaving 8 bases between them. CDR3 length: 14 amino acids. Germline V gene sequence: CDR1 KGHSH, CDR2 LQKENI. Here the CDR3 reads CASSPRHLNTEAFF. For the CDR3, the DNA is TGTGCCAGCTCACCGAGACACCTGAACACTGAAGCTTTCTTT. The variable domain in full, completed from reference TRBV18 and TRBJ1-1, reads NAGVMQNPRHLVRRRGQEARLRCSPMKGHSHVYWYRQLPEEGLKFMVYLQKENIIDESGMPKERFSAEFPKEGPSILRIQQVVRGDSAAYFCASSPRHLNTEAFFGQGTRLTVV.

This clone occurred once. The chain uses TRBV28 and TRBJ2-1, with a weak D call TRBD2 (6 bases). The germline V gene has CDR1 MDHEN and CDR2 SYDVKM. The CDR3 is 14 residues long. V lost 4 bases to trimming and J lost 8 bases, with 15 bases between them. In nucleotides, the CDR3 is TGTGCCAGCAGTTATCGGGGGTACCCCGATGAGCAGTTCTTC. It translates to CASSYRGYPDEQFF.

This chain joins TRBV6-5 and TRBJ2-5; maybe TRBD2 (5 bases). V shed 5 bases and J shed 5 bases, with 12 bases lying between them. CDR1 and CDR2 from the germline V gene are MNHEY and SVGAGI. This CDR3 is built from 13 residues. CDR3 nucleotides: TGTGCCAGCAGTCCGGACTTCGCGGAGACCCAGTACTTC. Protein product: CASSPDFAETQYF.

The gene calls are TRBV6-4 and TRBJ2-2; 10 nucleotides agree with TRBD2. Germline CDR1 is MRHNA and CDR2 is SNTAGT. After removal of 5 bases from V and 5 bases from J, the junction contained 2 bases not matched to a gene. This CDR3 has 14 amino acids. The CDR3 nucleotides read TGTGCCAGCAGTCCGGGACTAGCGACCGGGGAGCTGTTTTTT. This translates into CASSPGLATGELFF.

The rearrangement uses TRBV24-1 and TRBJ2-3; TRBD1 agrees at 10 bases. Trimming at V came to 0 bases and at J to 5 bases, leaving 7 bases not matched to a gene. Germline assignment: CDR1 KGHDR and CDR2 SFDVKD. The CDR3 contains 17 residues. CDR3 nucleotides: TGTGCCACCAGTGATTTGCAAGGGACAGGGGTATTAGATACGCAGTATTTT. Its translation is CATSDLQGTGVLDTQYF.

The V gene is TRBV25-1, the J gene TRBJ1-1, with D possibly being TRBD1 (6 bases). CDR1 is MGHDK, CDR2 SYGVNS, per germline. The ends were cut back, 5 bases at V and 0 bases at J, with 7 bases in the middle. The length of the CDR3 is 13 residues. The CDR3 DNA is TGTGCCAGCAGTCGGACAGTGAACACTGAAGCTTTCTTT. Translated: CASSRTVNTEAFF.

This chain links TRBV5-5 with TRBJ1-2, with no clear D. V lost 4 bases, J lost 8 bases, and 15 bases lay in between. CDR3 size: 13 residues. Germline values: CDR1 SGHKS, CDR2 YYEKEE (reference sequence). In DNA, the CDR3 is TGTGCCAGCAGCGGTCGCGGGGTCGGCGGCTACACCTTC. Protein product: CASSGRGVGGYTF.

CDR3 coding DNA: TGTGCCTGGAGTGGGGGTAGCGGGCGATACTACGAGCAGTACTTC. Translating it yields CAWSGGSGRYYEQYF. The rearrangement uses TRBV30 and TRBJ2-7, with 7 bases matching TRBD2. Germline V gene data show CDR1 as GTSNPN and CDR2 as SVGIG (reference sequence). The V and J ends lost 1 base and 3 bases, in that order; junction bases with no gene match: 9. The CDR3 runs to 15 residues.

The rearrangement uses TRBV12-3 or TRBV12-4 and TRBJ2-6; unclear D gene. This CDR3 has 11 residues. Trimming took 7 bases from V and 12 from J, leaving 10 bases between them. The CDR3 nucleotides read TGTGCCAGCACCCCCAAGAGCGTCCTGACTTTC. Translating it yields CASTPKSVLTF.

V usage is TRBV28 and J usage is TRBJ1-4; D is unresolved. CDR1 is MDHEN, CDR2 SYDVKM, per germline. There are 13 residues in the CDR3. V was shortened by 5 bases and J by 8 bases, with 12 bases between the two germline ends. The CDR3 DNA follows: TGTGCCAGCAGTCCCGGGAGGGAAGAAAAACTGTTTTTT. Protein: CASSPGREEKLFF.

Concerning this clone: As the CDR3 is not closed by the conserved phenylalanine or tryptophan, this likely results from a read error. The DNA is left out, because the CDR3 cannot be placed on it with certainty; the CDR3 is given as TCRdb lists it. The chain carries TRBV14 and TRBJ2-6; whether TRBD1, the table's D call, matches the DNA was not checked. The V gene's germline CDR1 is SGHDN and CDR2 FVKESK. The CDR3 length is 12 residues, termini included. The CDR3 region is CASSQKSGLPQS.

The chain combines TRBV9 with TRBJ2-7; 12 bases agree with TRBD1. Unmatched junction bases numbered 3, after V lost 2 bases and J lost 6 bases. This CDR3 has 14 residues. Looked up from germline, CDR1 is SGDLS and CDR2 is YYNGEE. The CDR3, as DNA: TGTGCCAGCAGCGTGGGACAGGGGGCAGGCGAGCAGTACTTC. It yields the protein CASSVGQGAGEQYF.

V gene TRBV27 combines with J gene TRBJ2-7; no clear D. There are 12 residues in the CDR3. Trimming cost V 8 bases and J 3 bases, with 11 bases left between them. CDR1 and CDR2 from the germline V gene are MNHEY and SMNVEV (reference sequence). Here the CDR3 reads CASGTVNYEQYF. DNA of the CDR3: TGTGCCAGCGGAACAGTGAACTACGAGCAGTACTTC.

The V gene is TRBV11-2, the J gene TRBJ2-1; tentative D call: TRBD1 (6 bases). The CDR3 sequence is 16 residues long. Trimming took 5 bases from V and 3 from J, leaving 17 bases between them. The germline CDR1 and CDR2 sequences are SGHAT and FQNNGV. The CDR3 DNA is TGTGCCAGCAGCCAACGACAGGCTCGAGTCTACAATGAGCAGTTCTTC. This gives the protein CASSQRQARVYNEQFF.

The CDR3 region has the DNA TGTGCCAGCTCATCCAGAAGTCTCGGGGACGAGCAGTACTTC. Translation: CASSSRSLGDEQYF. The chain employs TRBV18 and TRBJ2-7; perhaps TRBD2 as D (5 bases). The CDR3 is made up of 14 amino acids. Germline V gene sequence: CDR1 KGHSH, CDR2 LQKENI. V lost 5 bases, J lost 5 bases, and 16 bases lay in between.

This rearrangement joins TRBV7-2 to TRBJ2-3; 10 bases align to TRBD2. The CDR3 has 18 amino acids. Germline CDR1 is SGHTA and CDR2 is FQGNSA. The V gene end was trimmed by 2 bases and the J gene end by 3 bases; junction bases not matched to a gene: 11. The CDR3 nucleotides are TGTGCCAGCAGCTTATCTCCAGCGGGGGGGCTTTTAACAGATACGCAGTATTTT. This encodes CASSLSPAGGLLTDTQYF.

This chain links TRBV12-5 with TRBJ1-1, with TRBD1 matching over 9 bases. The V gene end was trimmed by 6 bases and the J gene end by 1 base; junction bases not matched to a gene: 3. The germline V gene encodes CDR1 LGHNT and CDR2 FRNRAP. The CDR3 consists of 14 residues. The CDR3 DNA follows: TGTGCTAGTGGGACAGGGGGGCAGAACACTGAAGCTTTCTTT. This gives the protein CASGTGGQNTEAFF. Together with reference TRBV12-5 and TRBJ1-1, the CDR3 gives the full variable domain: DARVTQTPRHKVTEMGQEVTMRCQPILGHNTVFWYRQTMMQGLELLAYFRNRAPLDDSGMPKDRFSAEMPDATLATLKIQPSEPRDSAVYFCASGTGGQNTEAFFGQGTRLTVV.

This clone has just one count. The rearrangement joins TRBV3-1 (or the pseudogene TRBV3-2) to TRBJ2-1; D is perhaps TRBD2 (6 bases). V was pared by 4 bases and J by 7 bases, with 14 bases between. This CDR3 comprises 14 residues. Germline V gives CDR1 LGHDT, CDR2 YNNKEL (reference sequence). CDR3 in DNA: TGTGCCAGCAGCCCTGACGGGGGTAATAATGAGCAGTTCTTC. Its protein is CASSPDGGNNEQFF.

The chain uses TRBV4-1 and TRBJ1-2; TRBD1 matches at 9 bases. Germline-derived CDR1 and CDR2 are MGHRA and YSYEKL. V lost 5 bases, J lost 1 base, and 5 bases stayed unmatched. The CDR3 totals 15 residues. CDR3 in amino acids: CASSSRQGVNYGYTF. CDR3 nucleotides: TGCGCCAGCAGCTCCAGACAGGGGGTTAACTATGGCTACACCTTC.

The V call is TRBV10-3, the J call TRBJ1-5; 10 bases match TRBD1. V lost 10 bases, J lost 5 bases, and 8 bases stayed unmatched. This CDR3 comprises 14 residues. The V gene's germline CDR1 is ENHRY and CDR2 SYGVKD. Here the CDR3 DNA reads TGTGCCACCGGACAGGGGGAAATTCATCAGCCCCAGCATTTT. This sequence encodes CATGQGEIHQPQHF.

The chain has TRBV29-1 and TRBJ2-2, with 8 positions matching TRBD2. V lost 3 bases and J lost 4; bases outside the gene matches: 10. In germline, CDR1 is SQVTM, CDR2 ANQGSEA. The CDR3 length is 16 residues. The CDR3 coding sequence is TGCAGCGTTGAGTACGGGGGGGCAAGAGGCACCGGGGAGCTGTTTTTT. As protein: CSVEYGGARGTGELFF.

V usage is TRBV6-2 or TRBV6-3 and J usage is TRBJ1-1, with TRBD1 matching over 8 bases. J gave up 6 bases and V 5 bases, and 5 bases lay outside the gene matches. Germline CDR1 and CDR2: MNHEY and SVGEGT. The CDR3 has 13 residues. For the CDR3, the DNA is TGTGCCAGCAGTGATAACAGGGGGGCTGAAGCTTTCTTT. It encodes CASSDNRGAEAFF.